The 15 T cell receptor beta chains listed next were all sequenced from one sample in a study of T cell responses to AZD1222 COVID-19 vaccine. Measured with immunoSEQ multiplex PCR; TCRdb has only the in-frame clones, and not every one. The data hold around 140,000 clones, with nearly 95% observed a single time. This specimen was peripheral blood, taken on day 0 of AZD1222 vaccination. The receptors come from an adult in good health.

V usage is TRBV29-1 and J usage is TRBJ1-3; TRBD1 agrees at 7 bases. V gave up 7 bases and J gave up 4 bases; unmatched junction bases: 7. Per germline, CDR1 SQVTM and CDR2 ANQGSEA. The CDR3 spans 13 residues. CDR3 coding DNA: TGCAGCGCAAGACAGGGCGCGGGAAACACCATATATTTT. This gives the protein CSARQGAGNTIYF.

V usage is TRBV7-3 and J usage is TRBJ2-1; D is unclear. The V gene's germline CDR1 is SGHTA and CDR2 FQGTGA. CDR3 length: 14 amino acids. V lost 1 base and J lost 5, with 9 bases in between. CDR3 nucleotides: TGTGCCAGCAGCTTAATTTCGGGTCACAATGAGCAGTTCTTC. This sequence encodes CASSLISGHNEQFF.

The chain employs TRBV9 and TRBJ1-3, with unresolved D. Trimming took off 4 bases at V and 3 bases at J, with 2 bases between the two ends. The CDR3 spans 11 residues. In germline, CDR1 is SGDLS, CDR2 YYNGEE. CDR3 bases: TGTGCCAGCAGCTTTGGAAACACCATATATTTT. Translating it yields CASSFGNTIYF.

The genes are TRBV15 and TRBJ2-1; D is possibly TRBD2 (7 bases). Germline V lookup: CDR1 LNHNV, CDR2 YYDKDF (reference sequence). This CDR3 comprises 16 residues. Trimming stripped 1 base from V and 7 bases from J, with 17 bases between. Here the CDR3 DNA reads TGTGCCACCAGCAGAGCCCTACAGGGAGGGAGGAATGAGCAGTTCTTC. It is translated as CATSRALQGGRNEQFF. The entire variable domain, with the rest obtained from reference TRBV15 and TRBJ2-1, is as follows: DAMVIQNPRYQVTQFGKPVTLSCSQTLNHNVMYWYQQKSSQAPKLLFHYYDKDFNNEADTPDNFQSRRPNTSFCFLDIRSPGLGDTAMYLCATSRALQGGRNEQFFGPGTRLTVL.

This clone was recorded a few times. This chain links TRBV6-2 or TRBV6-3 with TRBJ2-3; 8 bases are shared with TRBD1. Germline values: CDR1 MNHEY, CDR2 SVGEGT. Trimming cost V 6 bases and J 2 bases; bases outside gene matches: 7. This CDR3 is built from 15 residues. DNA for the CDR3: TGTGCCAGCAGCACAGGGGGAGGCGACACAGATACGCAGTATTTT. As protein: CASSTGGGDTDTQYF.

This chain joins TRBV7-6 and TRBJ2-5; D ambiguous. This CDR3 is 13 amino acids long. Germline loops: CDR1 SGHVS, CDR2 FNYEAQ. Trimming took 5 bases from V and 5 from J, leaving 12 bases between them. The CDR3 region is CASSPLVPETQYF. CDR3 nucleotide sequence: TGTGCCAGCAGCCCGCTAGTTCCGGAGACCCAGTACTTC.

The chain is built from TRBV9 and TRBJ2-2; TRBD2 agrees at 13 bases. This CDR3 is 16 amino acids long. Per germline, CDR1 SGDLS and CDR2 YYNGEE. The trim removed 0 bases at V and 6 bases at J, leaving 2 bases unmatched. The CDR3 sequence is CASSVGGLAGAGELFF. In nucleotides, the CDR3 is TGTGCCAGCAGCGTAGGAGGACTAGCGGGGGCCGGGGAGCTGTTTTTT.

V and J are TRBV3-1 (or the pseudogene TRBV3-2) and TRBJ1-1; no firm D call. This CDR3 is 13 amino acids long. Trimming pared 2 bases from V and 11 bases from J, leaving 15 bases between. The germline V gene has CDR1 LGHDT and CDR2 YNNKEL (reference sequence). CDR3 in amino acids: CASSQRLGIEAFF. The CDR3 nucleotides read TGTGCCAGCAGCCAACGTCTCGGAATTGAGGCTTTCTTT.

The chain links TRBV7-9 to TRBJ1-6, with 11 bases identical to TRBD1. CDR1 is SEHNR and CDR2 is FQNEAQ in the germline V gene (reference sequence). J lost 0 bases, V lost 4 bases, and 5 bases had no gene match. The CDR3 has 18 residues. The CDR3 sequence is CASSSRTGGFSYNSPLHF. The DNA for the CDR3 is TGTGCCAGCAGCTCCCGGACAGGGGGCTTCTCCTATAATTCACCCCTCCACTTT.

The chain combines TRBV5-1 with TRBJ2-7, with TRBD2 identical over 10 bases. The V gene's germline CDR1 is SGHRS and CDR2 YFSETQ. Trimming cost V 4 bases and J 2 bases; bases outside gene matches: 6. The CDR3 length is 15 residues. The CDR3 is CASSARTSGPYEQYF. The CDR3 nucleotides are TGCGCCAGCAGCGCCCGGACTAGCGGACCCTACGAGCAGTACTTC.

The V and J genes are TRBV12-5 and TRBJ1-5, with D possibly matching TRBD1 (5 bases). The CDR3 loop spans 16 amino acids. Germline-derived CDR1 and CDR2 are LGHNT and FRNRAP. V lost 0 bases, J lost 4 bases, and 13 bases lay in between. The CDR3 DNA reads as TGTGCTAGTGGTTTGGTACTTGCGGGACGGAATCAGCCCCAGCATTTT. The encoded protein is CASGLVLAGRNQPQHF. Supplemented by reference TRBV12-5 and TRBJ1-5, the full variable domain reads DARVTQTPRHKVTEMGQEVTMRCQPILGHNTVFWYRQTMMQGLELLAYFRNRAPLDDSGMPKDRFSAEMPDATLATLKIQPSEPRDSAVYFCASGLVLAGRNQPQHFGDGTRLSIL.

V gene TRBV4-3 combines with J gene TRBJ1-1; no clear D. CDR3 length: 14 residues. V was clipped by 5 bases and J by 1 base, with 11 bases between them. Germline CDR1 and CDR2: LGHNA and YSLEER. This CDR3 reads CASSAGTGNTEAFF. The CDR3, as DNA: TGCGCCAGCAGCGCCGGCACGGGGAACACTGAAGCTTTCTTT.

This chain uses TRBV6-5 with TRBJ1-2; a weak D match, TRBD1 (5 bases). V was shortened by 5 bases and J by 2 bases, with 12 bases between the two germline ends. This CDR3 region has 14 residues. The germline CDR1 and CDR2 sequences are MNHEY and SVGAGI. CDR3 sequence: CASSLSGVNYGYTF. CDR3 nucleotide sequence: TGTGCCAGCAGTCTCTCGGGGGTGAACTATGGCTACACCTTC.

The CDR3 is CASSSPGLSNTEAFF. The CDR3 region has the DNA TGTGCCAGCAGCTCCCCAGGGTTATCGAACACTGAAGCTTTCTTT. The chain is built from TRBV7-9 and TRBJ1-1; D may be TRBD1 (5 bases). The V and J ends lost 4 bases and 1 base respectively, with 13 bases between them. CDR3 length equals 15 residues. Germline CDR1 is SEHNR and CDR2 is FQNEAQ (reference sequence).

The genes are TRBV7-9 and TRBJ2-1, with a weak D call TRBD2 (5 bases). The germline gives CDR1 SEHNR, CDR2 FQNEAQ (reference sequence). The V end was cut by 6 bases, the J end by 0 bases, with 12 bases between. The CDR3 loop spans 15 amino acids. CDR3 in amino acids: CASRPKRSSYNEQFF. The CDR3 nucleotides read TGTGCCAGCAGACCCAAGCGGAGCTCCTACAATGAGCAGTTCTTC.